This T cell receptor beta chain was sequenced for a study of shared clonotypes between healthy human individuals. Sequenced by immunoSEQ multiplex PCR; TCRdb stores in-frame clones only, minus some. The data hold millions of clones, with around 94% observed a single time. The germline V gene has CDR1 MNHEY and CDR2 SVGAGI. The ends lost 2 bases at V and 0 bases at J; junction bases unmatched: 4. The CDR3 spans 15 residues. The source is a man aged 18 to 35 in good health. The V and J genes are TRBV6-5 and TRBJ2-7; 7 bases match TRBD1. The sequenced material came from naive CD4+ T cells sorted from blood. The subset was: CD45RA+ positively selected. In DNA form, the CDR3 reads TGTGCCAGCAGTTACGTGGCAGGGGGCTCCTACGAGCAGTACTTC. It encodes CASSYVAGGSYEQYF.